Each of the 14 T cell receptor beta chains below was sequenced from the same sample in a study of T-cell reconstitution after alpha-beta-depleted transplantation in children. During its preparation, the TCRbeta library received unique molecular identifiers. TCRdb independently ran MiXCR on the PCR reads; one entry per CDR3 protein. The sample has roughly 590,000 distinct CDR3 sequences, approximately 15% seen once; the top ten hold 1.1%. Sequenced here: PBMCs from the stem cell graft donor, sampled from the stem cell graft. The receptors originated from a human donor who donated a stem cell graft to a child with acute myeloid leukemia.

The rearrangement joins TRBV20-1 to TRBJ2-5; D possibly corresponds to TRBD1 (7 bases). The CDR3 extends over 13 amino acids. V lost 6 bases to trimming and J lost 3 bases, with 14 bases between them. Germline CDR1 DFQATT, CDR2 SNEGSKA (reference sequence). This CDR3 is CSARTGEEETQYF. CDR3 DNA: TGCAGTGCGAGAACAGGGGAGGAAGAGACCCAGTACTTC.

This clonotype was counted ten times or more. This rearrangement joins TRBV20-1 to TRBJ1-4; tentative D call: TRBD1 (6 bases). Trimming cost V 2 bases and J 12 bases, with 16 bases left between them. This CDR3 spans 13 amino acids. Germline CDR1 is DFQATT and CDR2 is SNEGSKA (reference sequence). The CDR3 protein is CSARLGQYPELFF. The CDR3 DNA sequence: TGCAGTGCTAGACTTGGACAGTATCCGGAACTGTTTTTT.

This chain joins TRBV6-2 or TRBV6-3 and TRBJ2-2; tentative D call: TRBD2 (5 bases). V was clipped by 0 bases and J by 4 bases, with 6 bases between them. Per the germline V gene, CDR1 is MNHEY and CDR2 is SVGEGT. The length of the CDR3 is 14 residues. The CDR3 spells CASSYSAGTGELFF. Written as DNA, the CDR3 is TGTGCCAGCAGTTACTCGGCGGGCACCGGGGAGCTGTTTTTT.

V and J are TRBV27 and TRBJ2-3; the match to TRBD2 covers 9 bases. J was trimmed by 4 bases and V by 3 bases; bases with no gene match: 5. Germline V gives CDR1 MNHEY, CDR2 SMNVEV (reference sequence). The CDR3 sequence is 15 residues long. CDR3 in DNA: TGTGCCAGCAGTTTGGCGGGGGGGCCGCCAGATACGCAGTATTTT. Amino acids: CASSLAGGPPDTQYF.

This clonotype has a handful of counts. The V call is TRBV7-2, the J call TRBJ1-5, with 10 bases identical to TRBD1. The germline V gene has CDR1 SGHTA and CDR2 FQGNSA. The CDR3 is 15 amino acids. The trim removed 5 bases at V and 5 bases at J, leaving 6 bases unmatched. The chain's CDR3 is CASSADRGPDQPQHF. The DNA of the CDR3 is TGTGCCAGCAGCGCAGACAGGGGGCCGGATCAGCCCCAGCATTTT.

The rearrangement links TRBV7-8 to TRBJ1-1, with D possibly TRBD1 on 5 matching bases. Germline CDR1 and CDR2: SGHVS and FQNEAQ. The germline V and J ends were trimmed by 0 bases and 0 bases, with 14 bases remaining between them. CDR3 size: 17 residues. The CDR3 bases are TGTGCCAGCAGCTTAGCAATGGGCGGAGGGGTGAACACTGAAGCTTTCTTT. Residues: CASSLAMGGGVNTEAFF. Full variable domain (outside the CDR3, taken from reference TRBV7-8 and TRBJ1-1): GAGVSQSPRYKVAKRGQDVALRCDPISGHVSLFWYQQALGQGPEFLTYFQNEAQLDKSGLPSDRFFAERPEGSVSTLKIQRTQQEDSAVYLCASSLAMGGGVNTEAFFGQGTRLTVV.

The chain uses TRBV12-3 or TRBV12-4 and TRBJ2-1; the match to TRBD2 covers 8 bases. V lost 5 bases and J lost 4; bases outside the gene matches: 7. CDR3 length: 15 amino acids. CDR3 in amino acids: CASSPTGGGYNEQFF. CDR3 sequence (DNA): TGTGCCAGCAGTCCCACCGGGGGGGGATACAATGAGCAGTTCTTC.

This clonotype has a handful of counts. The chain couples TRBV6-5 to TRBJ1-6; 9 bases fit TRBD1. The junction had 2 bases not matched to a gene; V was cut back by 3 bases and J by 8 bases. This CDR3 spans 14 amino acids. Germline CDR1 MNHEY, CDR2 SVGAGI. The CDR3 here is CASSYGDRDSPLHF. The CDR3 nucleotides read TGTGCCAGCAGTTATGGGGACAGGGATTCACCCCTCCACTTT.

This clonotype was found many times. CDR3 DNA sequence: TGCGCCAGCAGCCGTCCCGAGGAGACCCAGTACTTC. Its protein product is CASSRPEETQYF. The rearrangement links TRBV5-1 to TRBJ2-5, with D unclear. Germline lookup yields CDR1 SGHRS and CDR2 YFSETQ. The CDR3 sequence is 12 residues long. V was cut by 4 bases and J by 5 bases, with 9 bases left in between.

Concerning this clonotype: In this CDR3 the conserved last residue, phenylalanine or tryptophan, is missing, so a read error is likely. The gene calls are TRBV5-5 and TRBJ2-1, with D possibly being TRBD1 or TRBD2 (6 bases each). Looked up from germline, CDR1 is SGHKS and CDR2 is YYEKEE (reference sequence). The CDR3 consists of 15 residues. V was pared by 3 bases and J by 2 bases, with 12 bases between. The CDR3 protein is CASSSPGEAYNEQFS. CDR3 nucleotide sequence: TGTGCCAGCAGCTCTCCAGGGGAGGCCTACAATGAGCAGTTCTCC.

In its sample, this clonotype was seen many times. The chain links TRBV12-3 or TRBV12-4 to TRBJ2-3; D ambiguous. The V and J ends lost 4 bases and 5 bases respectively, with 4 bases between them. The CDR3 loop spans 11 amino acids. DNA of the CDR3: TGTGCCAGCAGTTCCCTAGATACGCAGTATTTT. The encoded protein is CASSSLDTQYF.

This clonotype was picked up many times. The chain has TRBV20-1 and TRBJ1-3; no clear D gene. The ends were cut back, 5 bases at V and 0 bases at J, with 8 bases in the middle. The germline gives CDR1 DFQATT, CDR2 SNEGSKA (reference sequence). CDR3 length: 13 residues. The CDR3 reads CSAGRHSGNTIYF. CDR3 DNA sequence: TGCAGTGCTGGACGGCACTCTGGAAACACCATATATTTT.

Comment on this clonotype: A read error may explain this, as a much larger clone is one base away. This chain joins TRBV29-1 and TRBJ1-3; possible D gene TRBD1, 5 bases. Germline CDR1 SQVTM, CDR2 ANQGSEA. The CDR3 runs to 14 residues. The CDR3 DNA is TGCAGCGTTGAAGGGGGCCACTCTGGATACACCATATATTTT. This codes for CSVEGGHSGYTIYF.

There are many counts of this clonotype. V usage is TRBV5-6 and J usage is TRBJ2-3; no clear D gene. Germline assignment: CDR1 SGHDT and CDR2 YYEEEE. V lost 4 bases and J lost 2, with 5 bases in between. This CDR3 has 12 residues. Here the CDR3 reads CASSVNTDTQYF. The CDR3 coding sequence is TGTGCCAGCAGCGTGAACACAGATACGCAGTATTTT.